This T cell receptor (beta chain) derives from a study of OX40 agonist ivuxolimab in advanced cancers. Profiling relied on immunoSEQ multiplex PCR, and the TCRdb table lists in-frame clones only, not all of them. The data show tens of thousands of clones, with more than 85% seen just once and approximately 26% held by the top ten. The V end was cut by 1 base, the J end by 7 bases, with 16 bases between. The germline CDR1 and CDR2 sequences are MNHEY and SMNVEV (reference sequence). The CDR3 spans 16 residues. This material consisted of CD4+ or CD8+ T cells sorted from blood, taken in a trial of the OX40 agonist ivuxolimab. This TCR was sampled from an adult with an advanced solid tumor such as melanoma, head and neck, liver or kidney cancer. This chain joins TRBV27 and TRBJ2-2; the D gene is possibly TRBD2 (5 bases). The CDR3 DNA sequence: TGTGCCAGCAGTTTATGGTCGGAGGTCGGCGGCGGGGAGCTGTTTTTT. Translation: CASSLWSEVGGGELFF.